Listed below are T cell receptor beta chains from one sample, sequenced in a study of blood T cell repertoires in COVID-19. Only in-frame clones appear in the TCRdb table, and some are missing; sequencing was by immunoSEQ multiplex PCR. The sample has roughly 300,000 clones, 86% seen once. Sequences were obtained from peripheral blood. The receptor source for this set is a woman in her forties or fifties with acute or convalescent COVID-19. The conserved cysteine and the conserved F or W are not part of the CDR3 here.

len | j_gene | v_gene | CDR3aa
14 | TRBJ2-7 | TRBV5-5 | ASSSRAGTSFYEQY
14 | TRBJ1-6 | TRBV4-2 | ASSQTTQGVNSPLH
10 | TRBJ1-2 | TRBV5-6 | ASRGQVYGYT
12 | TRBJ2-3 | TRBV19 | ASRVNGYTDTQY
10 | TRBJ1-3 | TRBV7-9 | ASSSAENTIY
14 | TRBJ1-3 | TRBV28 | ASIPRFRLPGNTIY
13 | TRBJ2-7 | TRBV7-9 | ASSTGQGAFYEQY
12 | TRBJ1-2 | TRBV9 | ASSIGTGLYGYT
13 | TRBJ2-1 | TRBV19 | ASSMGLAHYNEQF
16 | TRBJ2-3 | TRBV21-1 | ASSKWWLAGTRADTQY
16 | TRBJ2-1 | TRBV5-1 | ASSLEGRGRLSYNEQF
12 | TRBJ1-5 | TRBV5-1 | ASSPVGVSQPQH
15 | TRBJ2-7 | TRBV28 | ASSLDWDSSISYEQY
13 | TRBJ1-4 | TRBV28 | ASSLGQATNEKLF
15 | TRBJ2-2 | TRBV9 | ASSVGRGRLGAGELF
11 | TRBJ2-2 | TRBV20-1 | SASGYRDGELF
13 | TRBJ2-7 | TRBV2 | ASSASSGRTHEQY
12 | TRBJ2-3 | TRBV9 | ASSVGQYADTQY
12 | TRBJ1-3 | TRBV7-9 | ASSRTGTGNTIY
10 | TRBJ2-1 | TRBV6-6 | ASSYNPEEQF
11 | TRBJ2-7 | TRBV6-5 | ASSPTGIYEQY
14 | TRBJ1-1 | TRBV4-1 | ASSQGPAGGITEAF
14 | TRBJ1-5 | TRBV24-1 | ATSDPTGGGNQPQH
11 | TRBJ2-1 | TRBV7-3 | ASSLTLANEQF
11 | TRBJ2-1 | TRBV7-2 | ASSPQGNNEQF
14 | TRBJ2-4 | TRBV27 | ASSPTTGRAKNIQY
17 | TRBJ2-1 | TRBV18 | ASSPHQLRTLSSYNEQF
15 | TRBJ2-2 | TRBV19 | ASSIVTSRGGTGELF
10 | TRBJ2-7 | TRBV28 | ASSPFSYEQY
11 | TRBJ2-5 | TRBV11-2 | ASSFSGRETQY
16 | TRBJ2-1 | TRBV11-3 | ASSLVVGSSGLDNEQF
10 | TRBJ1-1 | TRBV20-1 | SASSGVTEAF
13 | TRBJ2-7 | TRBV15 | ATSRVAGGPYEQY
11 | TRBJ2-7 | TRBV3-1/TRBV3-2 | ASSHRGQYEQY
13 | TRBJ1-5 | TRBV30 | AWSRQGIGNQPQH
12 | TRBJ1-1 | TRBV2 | ASSGQGKDTEAF
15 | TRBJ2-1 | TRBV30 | AWTSGFLGDSYNEQF
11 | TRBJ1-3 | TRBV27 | ASSLSQGNTIY
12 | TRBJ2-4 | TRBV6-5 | ASSQDRGGSIQY
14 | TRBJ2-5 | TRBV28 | ATTGSPRPYQETQY
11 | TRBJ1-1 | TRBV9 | ASSVGGRTEAF
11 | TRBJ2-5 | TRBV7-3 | ASSLTLKETQY
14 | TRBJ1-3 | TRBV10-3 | AISARTTGVGNTIY
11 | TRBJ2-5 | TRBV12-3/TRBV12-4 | ASSFAGRETQY
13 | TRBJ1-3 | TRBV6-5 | ASTSTRDSGNTIY
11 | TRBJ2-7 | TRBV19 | ASSMTNIYEQY
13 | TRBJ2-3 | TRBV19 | ASSIEYRVRDTQY
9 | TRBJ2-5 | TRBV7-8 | ASSFTRAWY